This TCR beta chain originates from a study of cytomegalovirus exposure and HLA in healthy donors. In the study overall: About 80 million unique TCRs, all from HLA-typed donors, were included in an early release of the data. Most donors, roughly 82% of a few hundred genotyped, fell in the Caucasian-associated ancestry cluster.

Healthy bone marrow donors supplied every sample. Researchers ran the PCR with 60 Vbeta and 13 Jbeta primers. The assay was immunoSEQ multiplex PCR, and TCRdb's table has in-frame clones only and misses some. The table shows 55,000 to 75,000 clones, with 60% to 65% occurring only once. The germline V gene has CDR1 MNHNY and CDR2 SVGAGI (reference sequence). The CDR3 extends over 16 amino acids. V lost 6 bases to trimming and J lost 4 bases, with 19 bases between them. The sample was PBMCs. This rearrangement joins TRBV6-6 to TRBJ1-5; D is possibly TRBD1 (5 bases). The source is a man aged 25 to 45 in good health and CMV-seronegative. CDR3 region: CASREGLRGDNQPQHF. The CDR3 nucleotides read TGTGCCAGCAGGGAGGGGTTGCGGGGAGATAATCAGCCCCAGCATTTT.